Sequencing of this TCR beta chain was carried out in a study of blood T cell repertoires in COVID-19. Authors' methods: By means of reference gene primer amplification, nucleated cell counts were estimated. Generated by immunoSEQ multiplex PCR, the TCRdb table keeps only in-frame clones and is missing some. For V, J and clone size, that table is used; D and trimming come from the DNA. The sample includes around 280,000 clones, about nine tenths seen only once; the top ten take roughly 12%. The CDR3 covers 13 residues. Trimming took off 7 bases at V and 6 bases at J, with 13 bases between the two ends. Germline lookup yields CDR1 SGHRS and CDR2 YFSETQ.

The rearrangement joins TRBV5-1 to TRBJ2-2; TRBD2 is a possible D gene (6 bases). The specimen was peripheral blood. The source is a young woman with COVID-19, enrolled during active disease. CDR3 amino acids: CASGLTQPGELFF. DNA of the CDR3: TGCGCCAGCGGACTAACGCAACCCGGGGAGCTGTTTTTT.